This T cell receptor beta chain was sequenced for a study of patients with pleural tuberculosis. V dropped 0 bases and J dropped 5; count of bases not matched to a gene: 6. The length of the CDR3 is 16 residues. From germline, CDR1 is MGHRA and CDR2 YSYEKL. TCRdb analysed the reads with MiXCR anew, one entry per CDR3 protein. Of about 29,000 distinct CDR3 sequences listed, about 18% are singletons. This clonotype was seen ten or more times. J is TRBJ1-1 and V is TRBV4-1; 10 bases map to TRBD1. The sample was peripheral blood. The clonotype comes from a human donor with pleural tuberculosis. CDR3 residues: CASSQDGTGARTEAFF. The CDR3 nucleotides are TGCGCCAGCAGCCAAGACGGGACAGGGGCCCGGACTGAAGCTTTCTTT.